This T cell receptor beta chain was identified during a study of a mutant IDH1 vaccine in newly diagnosed glioma. Across the whole study: Weeks 1, 3, 5, 7, 11, 15, 19 and 23 were when patients received their eight vaccinations.

Time point denoted: week 11, during vaccination. Doses comprised 300 ug of mutant IDH1 20-mer peptide each, plus topical imiquimod. Regarding this clone: Antigen: not known.

TCRdb keeps only in-frame clones here, not all; method: immunoSEQ multiplex PCR. This table has about 36,000 clones, 80% appearing once. The sequence was collected from a woman aged 25 to 45 with glioma. Some clones in this sample may be carry-over from other donors' samples. The specimen was peripheral blood mononuclear cells (PBMCs), collected from a glioma patient whose treatment included an IDH1 peptide vaccine.

CDR3 nucleotides: TGTGCCAGCATGGAATTGAGGGACAGGGGGTTCGAGCAGTACTTC. It translates to CASMELRDRGFEQYF. The rearrangement joins TRBV6-1 to TRBJ2-7; 11 nucleotides line up with TRBD1. Losses at the gene ends were 7 bases for V and 6 bases for J; bases not matched to a gene: 11. The CDR3 totals 15 residues. CDR1 and CDR2 (germline): MNHNS, SASEGT.